This T cell receptor (beta chain) was obtained from a study of T cell changes during pregnancy in multiple sclerosis. V lost 5 bases to trimming and J lost 2 bases; unmatched junction nucleotides: 8. CDR1 is MNHEY, CDR2 SVGAGI, per germline. There are 15 residues in the CDR3. Profiled with immunoSEQ multiplex PCR; TCRdb holds only in-frame clones, not every one. The sample gives approximately 130,000 clones, 95% to 98% of which show up once; around 0.46% is in the top ten. The sample consisted of peripheral blood, taken after pregnancy. The chain is built from TRBV6-5 and TRBJ2-7, with 8 nucleotides matching TRBD2. The sequence was collected from a female donor with multiple sclerosis, enrolled in a pregnancy study. CDR3 bases: TGTGCCAGCAGTCAGCGTTGGGGACTAGCCTACGAGCAGTACTTC. Its translation is CASSQRWGLAYEQYF.